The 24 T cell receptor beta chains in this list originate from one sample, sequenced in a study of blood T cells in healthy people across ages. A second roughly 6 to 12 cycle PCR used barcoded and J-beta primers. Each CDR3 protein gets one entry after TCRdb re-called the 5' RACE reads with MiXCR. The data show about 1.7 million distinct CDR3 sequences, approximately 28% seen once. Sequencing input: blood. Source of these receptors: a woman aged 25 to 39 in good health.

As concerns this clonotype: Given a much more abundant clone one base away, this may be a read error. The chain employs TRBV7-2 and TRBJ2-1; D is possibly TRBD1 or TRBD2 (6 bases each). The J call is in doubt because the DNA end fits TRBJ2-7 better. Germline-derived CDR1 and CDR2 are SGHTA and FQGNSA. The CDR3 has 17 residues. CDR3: CASSLQPPRRGQGEQYF. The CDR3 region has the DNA TGTGCCAGCAGCCTTCAGCCACCGCGACGGGGGCAGGGCGAGCAGTACTTC.

CDR3 in amino acids: CASSMGQAFTYEQYF. As DNA, the CDR3 is TGCGCCAGCAGCATGGGACAGGCCTTTACCTACGAGCAGTACTTC. The chain links TRBV5-1 to TRBJ2-7; 8 bases agree with TRBD1. CDR3 size: 15 residues. Germline V CDR1 and CDR2: SGHRS, YFSETQ. V shed 4 bases, J shed 2 bases, and the junction held 8 bases outside the gene matches.

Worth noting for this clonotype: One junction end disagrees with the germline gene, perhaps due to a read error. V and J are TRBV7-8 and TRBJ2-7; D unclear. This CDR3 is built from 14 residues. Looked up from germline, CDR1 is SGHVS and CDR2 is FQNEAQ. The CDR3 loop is CVSSRTTFSYEQYF. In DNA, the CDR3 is TGTGTCAGCAGCCGCACGACTTTTTCCTACGAGCAGTACTTC.

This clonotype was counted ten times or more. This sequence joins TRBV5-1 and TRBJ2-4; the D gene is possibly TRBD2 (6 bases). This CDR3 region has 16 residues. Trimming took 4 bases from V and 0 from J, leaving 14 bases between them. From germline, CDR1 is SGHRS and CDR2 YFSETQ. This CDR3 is CASSLAPTLAKNIQYF. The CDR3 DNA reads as TGCGCCAGCAGCCTAGCGCCCACTCTAGCCAAAAACATTCAGTACTTC.

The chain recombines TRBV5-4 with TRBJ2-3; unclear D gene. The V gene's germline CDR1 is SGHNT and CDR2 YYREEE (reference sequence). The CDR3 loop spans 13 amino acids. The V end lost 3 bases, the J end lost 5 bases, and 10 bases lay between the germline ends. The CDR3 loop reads CASSSPLGDTQYF. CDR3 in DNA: TGTGCCAGCAGCTCGCCGCTAGGAGATACGCAGTATTTT.

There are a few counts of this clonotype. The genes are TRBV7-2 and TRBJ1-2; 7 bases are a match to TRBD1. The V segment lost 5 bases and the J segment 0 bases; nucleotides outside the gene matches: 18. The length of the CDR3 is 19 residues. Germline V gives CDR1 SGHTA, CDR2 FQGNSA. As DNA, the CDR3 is TGTGCCAGCAGCCATGGAGGGGGCAGGCCTCGCCGAACTAACTATGGCTACACCTTC. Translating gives CASSHGGGRPRRTNYGYTF.

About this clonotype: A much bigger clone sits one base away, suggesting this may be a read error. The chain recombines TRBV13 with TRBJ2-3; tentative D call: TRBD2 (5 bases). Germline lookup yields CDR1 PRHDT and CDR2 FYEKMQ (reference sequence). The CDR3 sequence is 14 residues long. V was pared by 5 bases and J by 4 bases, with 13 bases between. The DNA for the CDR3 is TGTGCCAGCAGCCGCGGGTCTGTGGCAGATACGCAGTATTTT. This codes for CASSRGSVADTQYF.

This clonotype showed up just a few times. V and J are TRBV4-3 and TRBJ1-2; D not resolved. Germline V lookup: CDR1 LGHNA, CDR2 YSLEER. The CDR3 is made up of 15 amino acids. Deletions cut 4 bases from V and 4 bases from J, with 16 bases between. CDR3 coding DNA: TGCGCCAGCAGCCGAGATCTAGCCGTAACCTATGGCTACACCTTC. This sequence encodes CASSRDLAVTYGYTF.

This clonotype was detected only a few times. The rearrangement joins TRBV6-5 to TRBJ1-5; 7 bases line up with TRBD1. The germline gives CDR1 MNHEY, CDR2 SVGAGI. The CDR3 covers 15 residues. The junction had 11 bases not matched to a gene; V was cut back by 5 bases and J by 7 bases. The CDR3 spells CASSRYRGGGQPQHF. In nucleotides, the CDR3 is TGTGCCAGCAGTCGATACAGGGGTGGCGGACAGCCCCAGCATTTT.

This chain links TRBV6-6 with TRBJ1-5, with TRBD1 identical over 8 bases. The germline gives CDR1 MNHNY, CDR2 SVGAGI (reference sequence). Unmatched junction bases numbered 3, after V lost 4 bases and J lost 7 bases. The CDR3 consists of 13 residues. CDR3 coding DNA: TGTGCCAGCAGTTCTCAGGGGGCCCAGCCCCAGCATTTT. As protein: CASSSQGAQPQHF.

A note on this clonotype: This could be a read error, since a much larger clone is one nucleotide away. The CDR3 here is CASGYSKSYAYEQYF. The CDR3 DNA is TGTGCCAGCGGTTACTCGAAGAGCTACGCCTACGAGCAGTACTTC. The chain couples TRBV6-5 to TRBJ2-5; no clear D. The end of the DNA fits TRBJ2-7 better, so the J call may be wrong. Germline V gives CDR1 MNHEY, CDR2 SVGAGI. The CDR3 is made up of 15 amino acids.

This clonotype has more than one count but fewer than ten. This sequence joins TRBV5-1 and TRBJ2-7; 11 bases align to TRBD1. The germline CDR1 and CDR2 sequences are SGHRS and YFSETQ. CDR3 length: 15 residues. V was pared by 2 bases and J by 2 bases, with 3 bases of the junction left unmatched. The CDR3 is CASSFPGQGAYEQYF. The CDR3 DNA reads TGCGCCAGCAGCTTCCCGGGACAGGGGGCCTACGAGCAGTACTTC. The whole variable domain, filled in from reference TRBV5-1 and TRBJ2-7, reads KAGVTQTPRYLIKTRGQQVTLSCSPISGHRSVSWYQQTPGQGLQFLFEYFSETQRNKGNFPGRFSGRQFSNSRSEMNVSTLELGDSALYLCASSFPGQGAYEQYFGPGTRLTVT.

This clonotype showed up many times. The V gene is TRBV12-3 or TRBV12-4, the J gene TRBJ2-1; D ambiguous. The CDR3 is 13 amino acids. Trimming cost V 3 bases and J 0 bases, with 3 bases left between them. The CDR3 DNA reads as TGTGCCAGCAGTTTTATCTCCTACAATGAGCAGTTCTTC. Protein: CASSFISYNEQFF.

The CDR3 region has the DNA TGTGCCAGCAGCCATTTGGAGGGGGCTAACTATGGCTACACCTTC. Translating gives CASSHLEGANYGYTF. V gene TRBV7-2 combines with J gene TRBJ1-2; a possible D gene is TRBD1 (6 bases). Germline loops: CDR1 SGHTA, CDR2 FQGNSA. Trimming removed 5 bases at V and 0 bases at J, with 13 bases between. The CDR3 runs 15 residues.

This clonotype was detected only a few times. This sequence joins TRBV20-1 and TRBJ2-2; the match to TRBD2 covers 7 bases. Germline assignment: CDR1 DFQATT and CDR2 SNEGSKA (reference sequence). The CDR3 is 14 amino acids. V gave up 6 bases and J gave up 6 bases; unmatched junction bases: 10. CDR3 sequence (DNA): TGCAGTGCCTCTAGAGCGGGGCAGGCCGGGGAGCTGTTTTTT. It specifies CSASRAGQAGELFF.

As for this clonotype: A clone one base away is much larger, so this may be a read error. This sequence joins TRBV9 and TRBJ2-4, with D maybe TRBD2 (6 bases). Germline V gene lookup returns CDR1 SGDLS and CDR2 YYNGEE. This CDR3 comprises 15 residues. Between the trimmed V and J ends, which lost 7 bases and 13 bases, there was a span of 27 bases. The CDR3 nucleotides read TGTGCCAGCCATCGGGGGAGCGGGTCCTACAATGAGCAGTACTTC. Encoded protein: CASHRGSGSYNEQYF.

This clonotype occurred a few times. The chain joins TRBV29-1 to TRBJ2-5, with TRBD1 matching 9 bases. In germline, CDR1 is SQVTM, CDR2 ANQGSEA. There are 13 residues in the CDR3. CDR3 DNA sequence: TGCGGCGGACTTAGGGACAGGGCGGAGGCCCAGTACTTC. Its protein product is CGGLRDRAEAQYF.

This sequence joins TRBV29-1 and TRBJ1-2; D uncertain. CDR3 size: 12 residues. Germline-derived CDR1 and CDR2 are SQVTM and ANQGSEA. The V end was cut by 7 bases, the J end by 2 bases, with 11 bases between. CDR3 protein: CSDCGKNYGYTF. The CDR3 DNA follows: TGCAGCGACTGCGGGAAGAACTATGGCTACACCTTC.

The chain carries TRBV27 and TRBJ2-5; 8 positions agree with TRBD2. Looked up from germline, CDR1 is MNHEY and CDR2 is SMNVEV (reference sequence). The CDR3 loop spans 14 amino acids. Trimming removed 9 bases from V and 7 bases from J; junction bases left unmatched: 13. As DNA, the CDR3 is TGTGCCAGTCCCTCTTTGCGGGGGGACGTGACCCAGTACTTC. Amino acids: CASPSLRGDVTQYF.

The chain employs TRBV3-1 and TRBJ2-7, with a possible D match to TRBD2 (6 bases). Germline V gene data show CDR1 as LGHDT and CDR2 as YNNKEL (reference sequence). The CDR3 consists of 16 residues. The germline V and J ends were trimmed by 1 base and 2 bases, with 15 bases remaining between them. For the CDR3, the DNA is TGTGCCAGCAGCCAAGGGTACGCGGGACCCGCCTACGAGCAGTACTTC. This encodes CASSQGYAGPAYEQYF.

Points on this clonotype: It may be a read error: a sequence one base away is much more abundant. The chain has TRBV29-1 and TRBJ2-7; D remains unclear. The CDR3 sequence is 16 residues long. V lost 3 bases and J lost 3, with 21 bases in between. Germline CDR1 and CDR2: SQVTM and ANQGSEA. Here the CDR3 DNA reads TGCAGCGTTGAGCTTGAAGGGCGGCAGACCAGCTACGAGCAGTACTTC. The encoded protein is CSVELEGRQTSYEQYF.

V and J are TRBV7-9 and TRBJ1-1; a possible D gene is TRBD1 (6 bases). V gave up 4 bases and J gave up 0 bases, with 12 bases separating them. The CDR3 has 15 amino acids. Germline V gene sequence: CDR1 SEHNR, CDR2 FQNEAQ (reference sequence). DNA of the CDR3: TGTGCCAGCAGCTCCCGGACAGACTTGAACACTGAAGCTTTCTTT. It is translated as CASSSRTDLNTEAFF.

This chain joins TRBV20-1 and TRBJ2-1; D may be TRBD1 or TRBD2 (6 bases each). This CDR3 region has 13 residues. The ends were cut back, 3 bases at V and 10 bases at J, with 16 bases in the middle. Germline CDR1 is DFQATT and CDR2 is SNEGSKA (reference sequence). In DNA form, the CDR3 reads TGCAGTGCTAGGTCGGGGGCCGGTGTCGAGCAGTTCTTC. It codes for CSARSGAGVEQFF.

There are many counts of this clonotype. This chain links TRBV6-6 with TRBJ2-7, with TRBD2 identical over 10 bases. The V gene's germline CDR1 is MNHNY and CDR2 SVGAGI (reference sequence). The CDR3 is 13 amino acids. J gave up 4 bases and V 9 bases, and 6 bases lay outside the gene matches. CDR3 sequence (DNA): TGTGCCAGTTCTAGCGGGGGTCAGTACGAGCAGTACTTC. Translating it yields CASSSGGQYEQYF.